A selection of T cell receptor beta chains follows, all from one sample in a study of OX40 agonist ivuxolimab in advanced cancers. The method was immunoSEQ multiplex PCR; TCRdb's version includes in-frame clones alone and lacks a portion of them. Among tens of thousands of clones listed, approximately 90% were seen once. Here the sequenced sample was CD4+ or CD8+ T cells sorted from blood, taken in a trial of the OX40 agonist ivuxolimab. Receptors were obtained from an adult with an advanced solid tumor such as melanoma, head and neck, liver or kidney cancer. The CDR3 runs from the conserved cysteine through the conserved F or W. The D gene is left open where the match is weak. Not every row has a clone size; where given, it reads once, few, many or a size class.

CDR3 protein: CASSLGLAAHEQFF
CDR3 DNA: TGTGCCAGCAGCCTGGGACTAGCTGCCCATGAGCAGTTCTTC
D gene: TRBD2
J gene: TRBJ2-1
clone size: -
V gene: TRBV7-9

CDR3 protein: CASSPGVAGNNEQFF
CDR3 DNA: TGTGCCAGCAGCCCGGGGGTAGCGGGAAACAATGAGCAGTTCTTC
D gene: TRBD2
J gene: TRBJ2-1
clone size: -
V gene: TRBV7-9

CDR3 protein: CASSSLAGWNEQYF
CDR3 DNA: TGTGCCAGCAGTTCCCTAGCGGGATGGAACGAGCAGTACTTC
D gene: TRBD2
J gene: TRBJ2-7
clone size: -
V gene: TRBV27

CDR3 protein: CASSGRTGGITGELFF
CDR3 DNA: TGTGCCAGCAGTGGCAGGACAGGGGGGATTACCGGGGAGCTGTTTTTT
D gene: TRBD1
J gene: TRBJ2-2
clone size: -
V gene: TRBV27

CDR3 protein: CASSWGSGNTIYF
CDR3 DNA: TGTGCCAGCAGCTGGGGGTCCGGAAACACCATATATTTT
D gene: -
J gene: TRBJ1-3
clone size: -
V gene: TRBV11-2

CDR3 protein: CASRFGNSYNEQFF
CDR3 DNA: TGTGCCAGCCGGTTCGGGAATTCCTACAATGAGCAGTTCTTC
D gene: -
J gene: TRBJ2-1
clone size: -
V gene: TRBV28

CDR3 protein: CASSRDGSTDTQYF
CDR3 DNA: TGTGCCAGCAGCCGGGACGGTAGCACAGATACGCAGTATTTT
D gene: -
J gene: TRBJ2-3
clone size: -
V gene: TRBV6-4

CDR3 protein: CASSLGLAGAETQYF
CDR3 DNA: TGTGCCTCCAGCTTAGGTCTAGCGGGAGCGGAGACCCAGTACTTC
D gene: TRBD2
J gene: TRBJ2-5
clone size: -
V gene: TRBV7-2

CDR3 protein: CASTGYTIYF
CDR3 DNA: TGTGCCAGCACGGGCTACACCATATATTTT
D gene: -
J gene: TRBJ1-3
clone size: -
V gene: TRBV2

CDR3 protein: CASSLPPGGADRDTQYF
CDR3 DNA: TGTGCCAGCAGTTTACCCCCGGGGGGAGCGGACCGAGATACGCAGTATTTT
D gene: TRBD2
J gene: TRBJ2-3
clone size: -
V gene: TRBV27

CDR3 protein: CASSPSREGYNEQFF
CDR3 DNA: TGTGCCAGCAGCCCTAGCCGGGAGGGCTACAATGAGCAGTTCTTC
D gene: TRBD2
J gene: TRBJ2-1
clone size: -
V gene: TRBV6-5

CDR3 protein: CASSLLDQGMAFF
CDR3 DNA: TGTGCCAGCAGCTTATTAGACCAGGGCATGGCTTTCTTT
D gene: -
J gene: TRBJ1-1
clone size: -
V gene: TRBV11-2

CDR3 protein: CASSLEAIYEQYF
CDR3 DNA: TGTGCCAGCAGCTTAGAGGCCATCTACGAGCAGTACTTC
D gene: -
J gene: TRBJ2-7
clone size: -
V gene: TRBV11-2

CDR3 protein: CASSLQVREEVQETQYF
CDR3 DNA: TGTGCCAGCAGCCTCCAGGTGCGGGAGGAAGTCCAAGAGACCCAGTACTTC
D gene: TRBD2
J gene: TRBJ2-5
clone size: -
V gene: TRBV13

CDR3 protein: CASSYSSGSTDTQYF
CDR3 DNA: TGTGCCAGCAGTTACTCTAGCGGGAGTACAGATACGCAGTATTTT
D gene: TRBD2
J gene: TRBJ2-3
clone size: -
V gene: TRBV6-5

CDR3 protein: CARREAGELFF
CDR3 DNA: TGTGCCAGGCGGGAGGCCGGGGAGCTGTTTTTT
D gene: TRBD2
J gene: TRBJ2-2
clone size: -
V gene: TRBV7-2

CDR3 protein: CASSLGDSTDTQYF
CDR3 DNA: TGCGCCAGCTCCTTGGGCGATAGCACAGATACGCAGTATTTT
D gene: -
J gene: TRBJ2-3
clone size: -
V gene: TRBV5-1

CDR3 protein: CASSARGRQYSGNTIYF
CDR3 DNA: TGTGCCAGCAGTGCTCGAGGCAGGCAGTACTCTGGAAACACCATATATTTT
D gene: -
J gene: TRBJ1-3
clone size: -
V gene: TRBV6-1

CDR3 protein: CASSLDRGYNEQFF
CDR3 DNA: TGTGCCAGCAGCTTAGACAGGGGATACAATGAGCAGTTCTTC
D gene: TRBD1
J gene: TRBJ2-1
clone size: -
V gene: TRBV5-6

CDR3 protein: CASSRTLGGVGDTQYF
CDR3 DNA: TGTGCCAGCAGCCGGACCCTGGGAGGGGTTGGAGATACGCAGTATTTT
D gene: TRBD2
J gene: TRBJ2-3
clone size: -
V gene: TRBV7-2

CDR3 protein: CASSQRPRNQPQHF
CDR3 DNA: TGCGCCAGCAGCCAAAGGCCAAGAAATCAGCCCCAGCATTTT
D gene: -
J gene: TRBJ1-5
clone size: -
V gene: TRBV4-1

CDR3 protein: CASSVDYGELFF
CDR3 DNA: TGTGCCAGCAGCGTAGACTATGGGGAGCTGTTTTTT
D gene: -
J gene: TRBJ2-2
clone size: -
V gene: TRBV9

CDR3 protein: CASSLISGSTDTQYF
CDR3 DNA: TGTGCCAGCAGCTTGATTAGCGGGAGCACAGATACGCAGTATTTT
D gene: TRBD2
J gene: TRBJ2-3
clone size: -
V gene: TRBV11-1

CDR3 protein: CASSWTANTGELFF
CDR3 DNA: TGTGCCAGTAGTTGGACAGCGAACACCGGGGAGCTGTTTTTT
D gene: -
J gene: TRBJ2-2
clone size: -
V gene: TRBV19

CDR3 protein: CASSVVVAPLYEQFF
CDR3 DNA: TGTGCCAGCAGCGTAGTGGTAGCCCCCCTCTATGAGCAGTTCTTC
D gene: -
J gene: TRBJ2-1
clone size: -
V gene: TRBV9

CDR3 protein: CASSLARAVHEQYF
CDR3 DNA: TGTGCCAGCAGCTTAGCGCGTGCGGTCCACGAGCAGTACTTC
D gene: -
J gene: TRBJ2-7
clone size: -
V gene: TRBV7-2

CDR3 protein: CASSPPWDRISYNEQFF
CDR3 DNA: TGTGCCAGCTCACCACCGTGGGACAGGATTTCCTACAATGAGCAGTTCTTC
D gene: TRBD1
J gene: TRBJ2-1
clone size: -
V gene: TRBV18

CDR3 protein: CASSTQGSGVEAFF
CDR3 DNA: TGTGCCAGCAGTACACAGGGTTCGGGGGTTGAAGCTTTCTTT
D gene: -
J gene: TRBJ1-1
clone size: -
V gene: TRBV2

CDR3 protein: CASSDNKFFSGNTIYF
CDR3 DNA: TGTGCCAGCAGTGACAATAAATTTTTCTCTGGAAACACCATATATTTT
D gene: -
J gene: TRBJ1-3
clone size: once
V gene: TRBV9

CDR3 protein: CASSQERGLAGAEQYF
CDR3 DNA: TGCGCCAGCAGCCAAGAAAGAGGACTAGCGGGAGCCGAGCAGTACTTC
D gene: TRBD2
J gene: TRBJ2-7
clone size: -
V gene: TRBV4-3

CDR3 protein: CASSIGGVGTGELFF
CDR3 DNA: TGTGCCAGTAGTATAGGGGGTGTAGGCACCGGGGAGCTGTTTTTT
D gene: -
J gene: TRBJ2-2
clone size: -
V gene: TRBV19

CDR3 protein: CASSAGYEQYF
CDR3 DNA: TGTGCCAGCAGCGCAGGCTACGAGCAGTACTTC
D gene: -
J gene: TRBJ2-7
clone size: few
V gene: TRBV6-5

CDR3 protein: CASKGGQETQYF
CDR3 DNA: TGTGCCAGCAAGGGGGGCCAAGAGACCCAGTACTTC
D gene: -
J gene: TRBJ2-5
clone size: -
V gene: TRBV6-5

CDR3 protein: CASSQGRDRALYEQYF
CDR3 DNA: TGCGCCAGCAGCCAAGGCCGGGACAGGGCCCTTTACGAGCAGTACTTC
D gene: TRBD1
J gene: TRBJ2-7
clone size: -
V gene: TRBV4-3

CDR3 protein: CASRSLRGQQFF
CDR3 DNA: TGTGCCAGCAGATCTTTGAGAGGACAGCAGTTCTTC
D gene: -
J gene: TRBJ2-1
clone size: once
V gene: TRBV11-2

CDR3 protein: CASTGQFNTEAFF
CDR3 DNA: TGTGCCAGCACTGGACAGTTTAACACTGAAGCTTTCTTT
D gene: -
J gene: TRBJ1-1
clone size: -
V gene: TRBV25-1

CDR3 protein: CASRMGGLDTEAFF
CDR3 DNA: TGTGCCAGCAGAATGGGGGGTTTGGACACTGAAGCTTTCTTT
D gene: -
J gene: TRBJ1-1
clone size: -
V gene: TRBV6-6

CDR3 protein: CASSSDREETYEQYF
CDR3 DNA: TGTGCCAGCAGCTCTGACCGGGAAGAAACCTACGAGCAGTACTTC
D gene: -
J gene: TRBJ2-7
clone size: -
V gene: TRBV11-3

CDR3 protein: CASDQGAYNEQFF
CDR3 DNA: TGCGCCAGCGATCAGGGAGCCTACAATGAGCAGTTCTTC
D gene: -
J gene: TRBJ2-1
clone size: -
V gene: TRBV10-2

CDR3 protein: CASTTGGNGYGYTF
CDR3 DNA: TGTGCCAGCACTACAGGGGGCAATGGCTATGGCTACACCTTC
D gene: TRBD1
J gene: TRBJ1-2
clone size: -
V gene: TRBV6-6

CDR3 protein: CASSAARKTYGYTF
CDR3 DNA: TGTGCCAGCAGCGCAGCTCGAAAGACCTATGGCTACACCTTC
D gene: -
J gene: TRBJ1-2
clone size: -
V gene: TRBV7-4

CDR3 protein: CASSQAGQGVYEQYF
CDR3 DNA: TGCGCCAGCAGCCAAGCCGGACAGGGAGTTTACGAGCAGTACTTC
D gene: TRBD1
J gene: TRBJ2-7
clone size: -
V gene: TRBV4-1

CDR3 protein: CASSPVPGPRLNEQFF
CDR3 DNA: TGCGCCAGCAGCCCCGTCCCGGGACCGCGCCTCAATGAGCAGTTCTTC
D gene: -
J gene: TRBJ2-1
clone size: -
V gene: TRBV4-1

CDR3 protein: CASHRQGVEAFF
CDR3 DNA: TGTGCCAGCCATAGACAGGGCGTTGAAGCTTTCTTT
D gene: TRBD1
J gene: TRBJ1-1
clone size: -
V gene: TRBV6-5

CDR3 protein: CASSLLDNYQPQHF
CDR3 DNA: TGTGCCAGCAGCCTCCTGGACAATTATCAGCCCCAGCATTTT
D gene: -
J gene: TRBJ1-5
clone size: -
V gene: TRBV7-8

CDR3 protein: CASSLADRGISYEQYF
CDR3 DNA: TGTGCCAGCAGCTTAGCTGACAGGGGGATTTCCTACGAGCAGTACTTC
D gene: TRBD1
J gene: TRBJ2-7
clone size: -
V gene: TRBV11-2

CDR3 protein: CASSPLRGQALLGELFF
CDR3 DNA: TGTGCCAGCAGCCCCCTTCGCGGACAGGCGCTCCTCGGGGAGCTGTTTTTT
D gene: TRBD1
J gene: TRBJ2-2
clone size: once
V gene: TRBV7-3

CDR3 protein: CASSQGGLAGGRYNEQFF
CDR3 DNA: TGCGCCAGCAGCCAAGGGGGTCTAGCGGGAGGTCGATACAATGAGCAGTTCTTC
D gene: TRBD2
J gene: TRBJ2-1
clone size: -
V gene: TRBV4-3

CDR3 protein: CASSLGTSGVNEQFF
CDR3 DNA: TGTGCCAGCAGCTTAGGGACTAGCGGGGTGAATGAGCAGTTCTTC
D gene: TRBD2
J gene: TRBJ2-1
clone size: -
V gene: TRBV7-3

CDR3 protein: CASSFDPPTIIGKNIQYF
CDR3 DNA: TGTGCCAGCAGCTTTGACCCACCCACAATCATCGGCAAAAACATTCAGTACTTC
D gene: -
J gene: TRBJ2-4
clone size: -
V gene: TRBV11-2

CDR3 protein: CASPTRVGVVEQYF
CDR3 DNA: TGTGCCAGCCCTACCAGGGTAGGGGTGGTCGAGCAGTACTTC
D gene: -
J gene: TRBJ2-7
clone size: -
V gene: TRBV28

CDR3 protein: CASSLVPRPNTGELFF
CDR3 DNA: TGTGCCAGCAGCTTAGTTCCCAGGCCGAACACCGGGGAGCTGTTTTTT
D gene: -
J gene: TRBJ2-2
clone size: -
V gene: TRBV11-2

CDR3 protein: CASSYAGYEQYF
CDR3 DNA: TGTGCCAGCAGTTATGCAGGGTACGAGCAGTACTTC
D gene: -
J gene: TRBJ2-7
clone size: -
V gene: TRBV6-6

CDR3 protein: CASSQEWRLDNEQFF
CDR3 DNA: TGCGCCAGCAGCCAAGAATGGCGCCTAGACAATGAGCAGTTCTTC
D gene: -
J gene: TRBJ2-1
clone size: -
V gene: TRBV4-3

CDR3 protein: CASSSSGTWWDTQYF
CDR3 DNA: TGTGCCAGCAGCTCTAGCGGGACTTGGTGGGATACGCAGTATTTT
D gene: TRBD2
J gene: TRBJ2-3
clone size: -
V gene: TRBV7-3